Shown below are 20 T cell receptor beta chains from a single sample sequenced in a study of lymphopenia after photon versus proton radiotherapy. Generated by immunoSEQ multiplex PCR, the TCRdb table keeps only in-frame clones and is missing some. The table records some 42,000 clones, around 83% of them present only once. The specimen comprised peripheral blood, sampled from a patient treated with proton-based radiotherapy. The receptors here all came from an older woman with pancreatic cancer.

CDR3 residues: CASSSRGSKNIQYF. CDR3 nucleotides: TGTGCCAGCAGCTCCAGGGGCTCCAAAAACATTCAGTACTTC. The chain is built from TRBV5-4 and TRBJ2-4; possibly TRBD1 for D (6 bases). Trimming took 3 bases from V and 2 from J, leaving 9 bases between them. CDR3 length: 14 amino acids. Germline CDR1 is SGHNT and CDR2 is YYREEE (reference sequence).

This clone was detected only a few times. This chain uses TRBV7-6 with TRBJ2-3; D is undetermined. Trimming stripped 1 base from V and 1 base from J, with 6 bases between. Germline assignment: CDR1 SGHVS and CDR2 FNYEAQ. The CDR3 is made up of 14 amino acids. CDR3 protein: CASSLDSGTDTQYF. The CDR3 DNA reads as TGTGCCAGCAGCTTAGATTCGGGCACAGATACGCAGTATTTT.

This clone came up a few times. This chain uses TRBV11-3 with TRBJ2-1; D may match TRBD1 or TRBD2 (5 bases each). From germline, CDR1 is SGHNT and CDR2 YENEEA. The V end lost 4 bases, the J end lost 8 bases, and 21 bases lay between the germline ends. This CDR3 is built from 16 residues. In DNA, the CDR3 is TGTGCCAGCAGCTCGTTTGAGGGATTAGGGGTTGATGAGCAGTTCTTC. Its translation is CASSSFEGLGVDEQFF.

The chain is built from TRBV7-9 and TRBJ2-7, with D possibly matching TRBD1 (5 bases). The V gene's germline CDR1 is SEHNR and CDR2 FQNEAQ (reference sequence). V lost 2 bases and J 4 bases, leaving 9 bases between the germline ends. The CDR3 is made up of 13 amino acids. The CDR3 nucleotides read TGTGCCAGCAGCTTACCCCCAGGGTACGAGCAGTACTTC. Translation: CASSLPPGYEQYF. The variable domain in full, completed from reference TRBV7-9 and TRBJ2-7, reads DTGVSQNPRHKITKRGQNVTFRCDPISEHNRLYWYRQTLGQGPEFLTYFQNEAQLEKSRLLSDRFSAERPKGSFSTLEIQRTEQGDSAMYLCASSLPPGYEQYFGPGTRLTVT.

J is TRBJ2-3 and V is TRBV11-3, with D possibly TRBD2 on 5 matching bases. The germline V gene encodes CDR1 SGHNT and CDR2 YENEEA. CDR3 size: 13 residues. V lost 1 base, J lost 9 bases, and 11 bases lay in between. CDR3 nucleotides: TGTGCCAGCAGCTTAGGGCCGGGAACCACGCAGTATTTT. It codes for CASSLGPGTTQYF.

V gene TRBV11-3 combines with J gene TRBJ2-5; 11 bases fit TRBD2. Unmatched junction bases numbered 4, after V lost 5 bases and J lost 5 bases. Germline CDR1 and CDR2: SGHNT and YENEEA. The CDR3 sequence is 14 residues long. The CDR3 spells CASSILAGAETQYF. CDR3 nucleotide sequence: TGTGCCAGCAGCATACTAGCGGGAGCGGAGACCCAGTACTTC. The full variable domain, its missing parts supplied by reference TRBV11-3 and TRBJ2-5, is EAGVVQSPRYKIIEKKQPVAFWCNPISGHNTLYWYLQNLGQGPELLIRYENEEAVDDSQLPKDRFSAERLKGVDSTLKIQPAELGDSAVYLCASSILAGAETQYFGPGTRLLVL.

V gene TRBV25-1 combines with J gene TRBJ2-7; 8 bases line up with TRBD2. The CDR3 runs 14 residues. The germline CDR1 and CDR2 sequences are MGHDK and SYGVNS. After removal of 6 bases from V and 5 bases from J, the junction contained 9 bases not matched to a gene. This CDR3 reads CASRVAGKNDEQYF. DNA for the CDR3: TGTGCCAGCAGGGTAGCGGGAAAGAATGACGAGCAGTACTTC.

This clone has just one count. The V call is TRBV4-2, the J call TRBJ2-1; 7 bases fit TRBD2. The CDR3 covers 17 residues. Germline V gives CDR1 LGHNA, CDR2 YNFKEQ. J was trimmed by 1 base and V by 3 bases; bases with no gene match: 9. This chain's CDR3 is CASSQSTAGASYNEQFF. As DNA, the CDR3 is TGTGCCAGCAGCCAGTCGACGGCGGGAGCGTCCTACAATGAGCAGTTCTTC.

The V call is TRBV28, the J call TRBJ1-4, with TRBD1 as a possible D gene (5 bases). V gave up 5 bases and J gave up 5 bases, with 9 bases separating them. There are 13 residues in the CDR3. In germline, CDR1 is MDHEN, CDR2 SYDVKM. The CDR3 coding sequence is TGTGCCAGCAGTGGGGGGGGGAATGAAAAACTGTTTTTT. Protein: CASSGGGNEKLFF.

The V call is TRBV5-8, the J call TRBJ2-2, with D unresolved. The V gene lost 1 base and the J gene lost 2 bases, with 0 bases spanning the gap. The germline gives CDR1 SGHTS, CDR2 YDEGEE. The CDR3 is 12 amino acids. This CDR3 reads CASSLNTGELFF. The CDR3 nucleotides are TGTGCCAGCAGCTTGAACACCGGGGAGCTGTTTTTT.

This rearrangement joins TRBV7-9 to TRBJ1-1; D not certain. Germline V gene sequence: CDR1 SEHNR, CDR2 FQNEAQ (reference sequence). The CDR3 totals 14 residues. Trimming took off 1 base at V and 2 bases at J, with 8 bases between the two ends. The CDR3, as DNA: TGTGCCAGCAGCTTAGTCGCGGGAAACACTGAAGCTTTCTTT. Protein sequence: CASSLVAGNTEAFF. Full variable domain (rest looked up from reference TRBV7-9 and TRBJ1-1): DTGVSQNPRHKITKRGQNVTFRCDPISEHNRLYWYRQTLGQGPEFLTYFQNEAQLEKSRLLSDRFSAERPKGSFSTLEIQRTEQGDSAMYLCASSLVAGNTEAFFGQGTRLTVV.

The chain couples TRBV29-1 to TRBJ2-3, with no clear D. Germline V CDR1 and CDR2: SQVTM, ANQGSEA. The CDR3 sequence is 13 residues long. Trimming took off 4 bases at V and 4 bases at J, with 12 bases between the two ends. The DNA for the CDR3 is TGCAGCGTTGGGCTAGTCCTCTCAGATACGCAGTATTTT. This codes for CSVGLVLSDTQYF.

The chain carries TRBV28 and TRBJ2-3, with 7 bases that match TRBD2. The CDR3 sequence is 18 residues long. Germline assignment: CDR1 MDHEN and CDR2 SYDVKM. Trimming cost V 1 base and J 4 bases; bases outside gene matches: 14. The CDR3 DNA sequence: TGTGCCAGCAGTTTATCTCTCCTAGCGGCGACGCCTTCAGATACGCAGTATTTT. As protein: CASSLSLLAATPSDTQYF.

The rearrangement uses TRBV5-1 and TRBJ2-3; 8 nucleotides match TRBD2. Trimming at V came to 6 bases and at J to 3 bases, leaving 6 bases not matched to a gene. The CDR3 loop spans 14 amino acids. Germline lookup yields CDR1 SGHRS and CDR2 YFSETQ. CDR3 loop: CASTAGDVTDTQYF. Here the CDR3 DNA reads TGCGCCAGCACAGCGGGAGACGTTACAGATACGCAGTATTTT.

This chain links TRBV2 with TRBJ2-3; 7 bases are a match to TRBD2. Germline V gene lookup returns CDR1 SNHLY and CDR2 FYNNEI. There are 15 residues in the CDR3. The ends lost 6 bases at V and 6 bases at J; junction bases unmatched: 12. The CDR3 loop is CASRGLTSFLDTQYF. The CDR3 coding sequence is TGTGCCAGCAGGGGTTTGACTAGCTTTTTGGATACGCAGTATTTT.

The genes are TRBV6-6 and TRBJ2-7, with 7 nucleotides matching TRBD1. V shed 6 bases, J shed 2 bases, and the junction held 7 bases outside the gene matches. CDR1 is MNHNY and CDR2 is SVGAGI in the germline V gene (reference sequence). There are 14 residues in the CDR3. The CDR3: CASRQPGQPYEQYF. The CDR3 DNA sequence: TGTGCCAGCAGACAACCGGGACAGCCCTACGAGCAGTACTTC.

The chain uses TRBV14 and TRBJ1-1; D uncertain. The CDR3 has 14 amino acids. Germline CDR1 SGHDN, CDR2 FVKESK. Trimming left V 4 bases short and J 0 bases short, with 9 bases between. The CDR3 coding sequence is TGTGCCAGCAGCCGGGAACTACTGAACACTGAAGCTTTCTTT. Protein: CASSRELLNTEAFF.

The chain links TRBV28 to TRBJ2-1; 8 bases are a match to TRBD2. Germline V CDR1 and CDR2: MDHEN, SYDVKM. The trim removed 6 bases at V and 5 bases at J, leaving 9 bases unmatched. This CDR3 has 15 amino acids. The CDR3 sequence is CASRRGSGNHNEQFF. CDR3 bases: TGTGCCAGCAGGCGTGGTAGCGGGAACCACAATGAGCAGTTCTTC.

The chain joins TRBV29-1 to TRBJ1-1; D uncertain. The CDR3 covers 10 residues. Trimming took 5 bases from V and 2 from J, leaving 3 bases between them. Looked up from germline, CDR1 is SQVTM and CDR2 is ANQGSEA. CDR3 DNA: TGCAGCGTTAAAAACACTGAAGCTTTCTTT. Protein sequence: CSVKNTEAFF.

The J gene is TRBJ1-1, the V gene TRBV5-6; TRBD1 agrees at 9 bases. This CDR3 is 17 amino acids long. The V gene's germline CDR1 is SGHDT and CDR2 YYEEEE. J lost 0 bases, V lost 2 bases, and 8 bases had no gene match. This chain's CDR3 is CASSLTGGRPLNTEAFF. The CDR3 DNA follows: TGTGCCAGCAGCTTAACAGGGGGCCGGCCTTTGAACACTGAAGCTTTCTTT.